This T cell receptor beta chain stems from a study of blood T cell repertoires in COVID-19. Study information: Samples came from the United States, Italy and Spain, spanning acute and convalescent COVID-19.

The study drew participants aged about 18 to 90 years from about two dozen US areas. V lost 9 bases, J lost 4 bases, and 12 bases lay in between. This CDR3 is built from 13 residues. Germline CDR1 and CDR2: KGHDR and SFDVKD. Original handling: From reference gene primer amplification, estimates of nucleated cell counts were derived. Sequenced by immunoSEQ multiplex PCR; TCRdb stores in-frame clones only, minus some. The V and J calls and clone size were taken over from that table, and D and trimming were inferred from the DNA. The data contain about 300,000 clones, 65% to 90% of them seen just once; the ten biggest clones take up roughly 10%.

This chain links TRBV24-1 with TRBJ1-5, with D perhaps matching TRBD1 (6 bases). The sequencing sample was made of PBMCs or T cells enriched from blood (not recorded which). This TCR was sampled from a woman aged 18-35 years who had recovered from COVID-19. CDR3 loop: CATSAGVNQPQHF. CDR3 coding DNA: TGTGCCACCTCGGCAGGGGTAAATCAGCCCCAGCATTTT.